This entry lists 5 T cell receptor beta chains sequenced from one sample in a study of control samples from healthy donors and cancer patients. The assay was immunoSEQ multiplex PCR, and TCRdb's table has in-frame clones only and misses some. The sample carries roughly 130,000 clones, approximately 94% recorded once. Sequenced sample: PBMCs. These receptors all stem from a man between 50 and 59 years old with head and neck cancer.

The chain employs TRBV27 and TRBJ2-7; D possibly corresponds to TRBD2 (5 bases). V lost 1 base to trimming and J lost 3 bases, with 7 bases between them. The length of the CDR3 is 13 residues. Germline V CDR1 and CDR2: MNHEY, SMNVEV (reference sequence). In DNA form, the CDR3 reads TGTGCCAGCAGTTTATTCGGAGGCTACGAGCAGTACTTC. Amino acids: CASSLFGGYEQYF.

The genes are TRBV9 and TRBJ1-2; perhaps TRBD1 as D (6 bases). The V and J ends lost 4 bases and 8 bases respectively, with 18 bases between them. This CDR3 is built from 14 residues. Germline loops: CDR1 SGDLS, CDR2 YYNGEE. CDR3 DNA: TGTGCCAGCAGCCCTGGGGGGCAGTTAAGGGGCTACACCTTC. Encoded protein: CASSPGGQLRGYTF.

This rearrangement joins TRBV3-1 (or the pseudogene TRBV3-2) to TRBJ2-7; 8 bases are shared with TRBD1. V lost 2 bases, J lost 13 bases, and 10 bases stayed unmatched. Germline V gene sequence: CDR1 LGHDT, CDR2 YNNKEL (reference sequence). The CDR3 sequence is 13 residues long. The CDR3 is CASSQNPRQGHYF. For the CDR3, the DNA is TGTGCCAGCAGCCAAAACCCTAGACAGGGGCACTACTTC.

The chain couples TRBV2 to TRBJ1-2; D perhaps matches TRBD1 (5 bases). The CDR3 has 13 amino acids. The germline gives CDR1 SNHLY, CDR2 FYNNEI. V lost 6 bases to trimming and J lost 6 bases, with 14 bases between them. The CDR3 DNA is TGTGCCAGCAGGGAGACGGGACTCAATGGCTACACCTTC. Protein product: CASRETGLNGYTF.

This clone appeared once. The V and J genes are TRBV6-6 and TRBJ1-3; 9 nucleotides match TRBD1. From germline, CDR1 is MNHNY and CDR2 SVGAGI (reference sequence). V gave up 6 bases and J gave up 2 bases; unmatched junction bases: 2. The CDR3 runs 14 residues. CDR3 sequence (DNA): TGTGCCAGCAGACAGGGGGCAGCTGGAAACACCATATATTTT. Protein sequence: CASRQGAAGNTIYF.